The present entry profiles one TCR beta chain with its context. Antigen unknown. TCRdb redid the calling of the reads with MiXCR, one entry per CDR3 protein. The data contain hundreds of thousands of distinct CDR3 sequences, about 24% of them seen just once; the ten biggest clones take up around 8%. This sample is drawn from a study of T cell repertoires in cytomegalovirus infection. Study-level background: CMV infection plus the matching HLA type was flagged by public TCR beta signatures. General observations from the study: The ex vivo response was dominated by HLA-C-restricted CMV-specific TCR beta clonotypes.

The V gene's germline CDR1 is LGHNA and CDR2 YSLEER. CDR3 size: 15 residues. V dropped 0 bases and J dropped 4 bases, with 12 bases sitting between them. The chain uses TRBV4-3 and TRBJ1-1; D perhaps matches TRBD1 (6 bases). The receptor comes from a human donor in good health (CMV status not recorded). Some clones in this sample may be carry-over from other donors' samples. Sequenced material: CD8+ T cells from PBMCs. CDR3 coding DNA: TGCGCCAGCAGCCAAGATCCTGGAGGGGGCACTGAAGCTTTCTTT. Encoded protein: CASSQDPGGGTEAFF.